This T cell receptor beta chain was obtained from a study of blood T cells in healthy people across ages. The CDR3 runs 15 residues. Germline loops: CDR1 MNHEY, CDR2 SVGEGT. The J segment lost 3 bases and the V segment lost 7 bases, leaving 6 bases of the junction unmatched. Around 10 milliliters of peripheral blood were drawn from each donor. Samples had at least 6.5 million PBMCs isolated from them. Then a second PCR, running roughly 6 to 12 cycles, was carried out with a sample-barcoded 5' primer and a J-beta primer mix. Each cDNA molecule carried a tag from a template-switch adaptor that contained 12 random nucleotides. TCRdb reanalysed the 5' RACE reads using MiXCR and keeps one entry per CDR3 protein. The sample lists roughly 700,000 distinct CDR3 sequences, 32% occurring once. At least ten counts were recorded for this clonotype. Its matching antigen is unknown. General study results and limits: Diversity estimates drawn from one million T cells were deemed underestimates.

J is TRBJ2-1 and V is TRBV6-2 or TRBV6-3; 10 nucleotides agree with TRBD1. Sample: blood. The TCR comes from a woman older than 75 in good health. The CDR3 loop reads CASNLDRGLYNEQFF. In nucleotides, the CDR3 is TGTGCCAGCAACCTCGACAGGGGGCTCTACAATGAGCAGTTCTTC.